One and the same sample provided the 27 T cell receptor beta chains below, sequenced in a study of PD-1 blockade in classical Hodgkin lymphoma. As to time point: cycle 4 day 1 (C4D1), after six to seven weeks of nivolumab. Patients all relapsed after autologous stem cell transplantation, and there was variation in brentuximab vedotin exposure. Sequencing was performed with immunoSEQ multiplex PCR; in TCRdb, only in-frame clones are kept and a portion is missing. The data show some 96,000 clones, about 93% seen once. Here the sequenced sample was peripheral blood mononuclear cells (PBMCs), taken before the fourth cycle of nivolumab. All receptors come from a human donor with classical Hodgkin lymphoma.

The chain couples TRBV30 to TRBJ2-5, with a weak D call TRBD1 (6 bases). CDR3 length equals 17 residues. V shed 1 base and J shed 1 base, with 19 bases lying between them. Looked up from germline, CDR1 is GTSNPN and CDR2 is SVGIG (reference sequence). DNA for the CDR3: TGTGCCTGGAGTGCCAATGTGGGGGCTTGGGGCCAAGAGACCCAGTACTTC. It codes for CAWSANVGAWGQETQYF. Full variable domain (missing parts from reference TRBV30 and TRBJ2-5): SQTIHQWPATLVQPVGSPLSLECTVEGTSNPNLYWYRQAAGRGLQLLFYSVGIGQISSEVPQNLSASRPQDRQFILSSKKLLLSDSGFYLCAWSANVGAWGQETQYFGPGTRLLVL.

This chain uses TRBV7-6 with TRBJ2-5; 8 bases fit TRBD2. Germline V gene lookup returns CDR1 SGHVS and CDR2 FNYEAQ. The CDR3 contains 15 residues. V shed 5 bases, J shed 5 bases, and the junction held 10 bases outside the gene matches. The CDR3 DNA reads TGTGCCAGCAGCCCATCCGGGGGGGTAGCGGAGACCCAGTACTTC. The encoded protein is CASSPSGGVAETQYF.

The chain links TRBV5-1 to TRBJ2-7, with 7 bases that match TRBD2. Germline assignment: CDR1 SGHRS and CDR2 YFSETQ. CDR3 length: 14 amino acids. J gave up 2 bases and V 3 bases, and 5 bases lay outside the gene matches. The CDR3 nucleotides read TGCGCCAGCAGCTCGGGACTACAAACCTACGAGCAGTACTTC. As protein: CASSSGLQTYEQYF.

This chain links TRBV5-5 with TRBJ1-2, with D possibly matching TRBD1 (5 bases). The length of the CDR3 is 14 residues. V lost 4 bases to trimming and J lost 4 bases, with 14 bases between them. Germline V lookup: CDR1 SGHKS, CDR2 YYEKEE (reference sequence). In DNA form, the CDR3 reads TGTGCCAGCAGCCTGGAGGGGACGCTCTATGGCTACACCTTC. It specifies CASSLEGTLYGYTF.

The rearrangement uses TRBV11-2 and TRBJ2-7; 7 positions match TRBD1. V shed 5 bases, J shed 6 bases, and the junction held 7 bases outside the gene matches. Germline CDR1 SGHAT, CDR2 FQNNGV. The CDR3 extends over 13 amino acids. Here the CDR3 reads CASSPDRVVEQYF. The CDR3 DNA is TGTGCCAGCAGCCCAGACAGGGTTGTCGAGCAGTACTTC.

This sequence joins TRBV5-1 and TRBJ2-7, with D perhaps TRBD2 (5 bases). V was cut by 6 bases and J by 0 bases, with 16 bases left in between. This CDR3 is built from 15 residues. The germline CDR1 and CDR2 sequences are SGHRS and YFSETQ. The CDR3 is CASTLARAGSYEQYF. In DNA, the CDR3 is TGCGCCAGCACGCTCGCCCGGGCGGGCTCCTACGAGCAGTACTTC.

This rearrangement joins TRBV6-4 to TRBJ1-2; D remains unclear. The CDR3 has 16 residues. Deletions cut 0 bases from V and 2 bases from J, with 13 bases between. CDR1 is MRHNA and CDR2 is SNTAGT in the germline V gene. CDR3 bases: TGTGCCAGCAGTGACTCGTTTCCAGGAAGGAACTATGGCTACACCTTC. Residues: CASSDSFPGRNYGYTF.

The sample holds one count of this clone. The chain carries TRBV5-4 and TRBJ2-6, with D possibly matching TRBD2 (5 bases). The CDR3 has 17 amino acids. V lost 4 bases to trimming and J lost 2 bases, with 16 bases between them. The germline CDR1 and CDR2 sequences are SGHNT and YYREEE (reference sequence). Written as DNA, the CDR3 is TGTGCCAGCAGCCCTCCCGGGAAGGAGACTGGGGCCAACGTCCTGACTTTC. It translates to CASSPPGKETGANVLTF. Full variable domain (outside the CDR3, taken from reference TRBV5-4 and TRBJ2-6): ETGVTQSPTHLIKTRGQQVTLRCSSQSGHNTVSWYQQALGQGPQFIFQYYREEENGRGNFPPRFSGLQFPNYSSELNVNALELDDSALYLCASSPPGKETGANVLTFGAGSRLTVL.

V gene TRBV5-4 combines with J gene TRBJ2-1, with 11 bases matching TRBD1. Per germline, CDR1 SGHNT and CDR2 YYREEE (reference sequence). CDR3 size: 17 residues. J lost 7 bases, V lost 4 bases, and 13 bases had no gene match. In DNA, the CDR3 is TGTGCCAGCAGCCTCCCATTCGGGACAGGGGGGAGGAATGAGCAGTTCTTC. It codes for CASSLPFGTGGRNEQFF.

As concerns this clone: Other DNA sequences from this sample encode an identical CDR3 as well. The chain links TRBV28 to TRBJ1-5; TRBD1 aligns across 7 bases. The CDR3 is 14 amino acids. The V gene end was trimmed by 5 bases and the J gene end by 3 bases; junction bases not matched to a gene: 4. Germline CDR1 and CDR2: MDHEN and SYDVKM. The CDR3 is CASSLGQDNQPQHF. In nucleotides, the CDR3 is TGTGCCAGCAGTCTCGGACAGGACAATCAGCCCCAGCATTTT.

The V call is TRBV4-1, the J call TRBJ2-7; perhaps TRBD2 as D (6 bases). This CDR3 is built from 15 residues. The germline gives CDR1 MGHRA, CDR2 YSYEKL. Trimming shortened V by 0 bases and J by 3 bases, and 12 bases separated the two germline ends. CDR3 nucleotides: TGCGCCAGCAGCCAAGAGTGGACGCGGGACTACGAGCAGTACTTC. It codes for CASSQEWTRDYEQYF.

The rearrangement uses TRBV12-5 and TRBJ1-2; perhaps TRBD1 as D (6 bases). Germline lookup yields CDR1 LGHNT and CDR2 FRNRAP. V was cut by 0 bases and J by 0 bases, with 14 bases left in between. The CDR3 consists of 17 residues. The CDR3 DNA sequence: TGTGCTAGTGGTTTGGTACTGGGGACACTTTCTAACTATGGCTACACCTTC. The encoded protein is CASGLVLGTLSNYGYTF.

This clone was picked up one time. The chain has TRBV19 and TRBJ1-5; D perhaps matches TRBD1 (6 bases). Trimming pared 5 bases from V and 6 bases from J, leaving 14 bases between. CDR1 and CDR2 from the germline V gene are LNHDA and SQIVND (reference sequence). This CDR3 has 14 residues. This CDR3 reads CASSVQGFGQPQHF. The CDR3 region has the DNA TGTGCCAGTAGTGTTCAGGGGTTCGGTCAGCCCCAGCATTTT.

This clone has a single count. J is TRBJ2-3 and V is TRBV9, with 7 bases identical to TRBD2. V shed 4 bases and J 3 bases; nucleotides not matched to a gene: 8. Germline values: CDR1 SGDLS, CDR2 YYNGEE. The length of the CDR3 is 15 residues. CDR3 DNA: TGTGCCAGCAGCACTCCCATCGGGGGGACAGATACGCAGTATTTT. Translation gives CASSTPIGGTDTQYF.

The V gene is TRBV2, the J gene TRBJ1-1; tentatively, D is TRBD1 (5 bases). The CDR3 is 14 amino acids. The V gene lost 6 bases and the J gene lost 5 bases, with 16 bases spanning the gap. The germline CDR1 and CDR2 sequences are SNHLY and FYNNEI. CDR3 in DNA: TGTGCCAGCAGCGCTCAGGGTACGGTAACTGAAGCTTTCTTT. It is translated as CASSAQGTVTEAFF.

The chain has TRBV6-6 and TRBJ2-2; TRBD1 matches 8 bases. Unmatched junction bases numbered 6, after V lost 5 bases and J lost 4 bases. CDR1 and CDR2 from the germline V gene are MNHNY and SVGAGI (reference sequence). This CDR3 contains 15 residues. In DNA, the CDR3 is TGTGCCAGCAGTAGGGGACAGGCCCTCACCGGGGAGCTGTTTTTT. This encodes CASSRGQALTGELFF.

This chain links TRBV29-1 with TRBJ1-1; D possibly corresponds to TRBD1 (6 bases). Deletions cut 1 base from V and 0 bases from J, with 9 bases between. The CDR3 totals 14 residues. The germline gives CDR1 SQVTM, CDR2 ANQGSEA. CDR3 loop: CSVEGAGVNTEAFF. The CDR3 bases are TGCAGCGTTGAAGGTGCAGGGGTGAACACTGAAGCTTTCTTT.

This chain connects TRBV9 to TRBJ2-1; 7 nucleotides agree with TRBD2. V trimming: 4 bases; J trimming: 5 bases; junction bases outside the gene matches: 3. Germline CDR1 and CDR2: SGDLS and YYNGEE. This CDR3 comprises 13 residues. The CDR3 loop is CASSRGLNNEQFF. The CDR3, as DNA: TGTGCCAGCAGCCGGGGACTAAACAATGAGCAGTTCTTC.

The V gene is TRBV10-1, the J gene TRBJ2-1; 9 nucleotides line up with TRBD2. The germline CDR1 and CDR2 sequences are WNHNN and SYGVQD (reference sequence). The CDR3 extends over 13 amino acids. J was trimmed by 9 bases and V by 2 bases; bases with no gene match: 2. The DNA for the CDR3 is TGCGCCAGCAGTGAGGGCGGGAGGGTTGAGCAGTTCTTC. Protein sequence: CASSEGGRVEQFF.

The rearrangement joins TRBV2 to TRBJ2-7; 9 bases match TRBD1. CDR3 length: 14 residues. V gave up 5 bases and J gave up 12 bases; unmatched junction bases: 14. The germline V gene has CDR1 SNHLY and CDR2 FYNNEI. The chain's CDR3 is CASSIGQGISGRYF. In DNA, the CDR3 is TGTGCCAGCAGTATCGGACAGGGGATTTCGGGGCGGTACTTC.

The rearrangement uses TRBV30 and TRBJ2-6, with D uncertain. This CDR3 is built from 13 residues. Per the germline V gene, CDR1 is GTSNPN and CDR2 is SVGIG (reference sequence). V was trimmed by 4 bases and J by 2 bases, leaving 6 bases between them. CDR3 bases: TGTGCCTGGACTTTTACTGGGGCCAACGTCCTGACTTTC. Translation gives CAWTFTGANVLTF.

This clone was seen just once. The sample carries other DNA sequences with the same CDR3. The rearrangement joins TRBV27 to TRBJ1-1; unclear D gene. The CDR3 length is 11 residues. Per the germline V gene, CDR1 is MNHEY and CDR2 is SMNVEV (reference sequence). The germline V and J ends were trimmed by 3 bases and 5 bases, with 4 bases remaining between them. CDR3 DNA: TGTGCCAGCAGTTTGGGGACTGAAGCTTTCTTT. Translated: CASSLGTEAFF.

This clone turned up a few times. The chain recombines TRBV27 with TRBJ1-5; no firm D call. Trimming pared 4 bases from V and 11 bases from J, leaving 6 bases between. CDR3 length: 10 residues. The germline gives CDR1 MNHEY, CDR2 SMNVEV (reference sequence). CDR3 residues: CASSSVAQHF. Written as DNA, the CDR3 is TGTGCCAGCAGTTCGGTGGCCCAGCATTTT.

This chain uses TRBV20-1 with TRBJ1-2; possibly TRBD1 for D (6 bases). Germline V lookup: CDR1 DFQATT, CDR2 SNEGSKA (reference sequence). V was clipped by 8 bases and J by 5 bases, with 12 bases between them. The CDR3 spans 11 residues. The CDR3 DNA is TGCAGTACAGGGACTTGGTATGGCTACACCTTC. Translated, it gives CSTGTWYGYTF.

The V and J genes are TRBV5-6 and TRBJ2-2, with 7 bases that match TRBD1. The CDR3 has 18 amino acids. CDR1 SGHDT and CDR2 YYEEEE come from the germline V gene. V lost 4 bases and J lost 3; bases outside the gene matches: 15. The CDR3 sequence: CASSQLSIGGWDTGELFF. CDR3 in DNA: TGTGCCAGCAGCCAACTTTCAATAGGGGGCTGGGACACCGGGGAGCTGTTTTTT.

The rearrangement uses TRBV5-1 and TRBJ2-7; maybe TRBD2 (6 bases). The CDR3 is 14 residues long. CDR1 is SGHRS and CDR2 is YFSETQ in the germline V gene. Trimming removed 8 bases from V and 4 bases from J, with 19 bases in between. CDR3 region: CASWDPGAVYEQYF. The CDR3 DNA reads TGCGCCAGTTGGGACCCGGGAGCCGTATACGAGCAGTACTTC.

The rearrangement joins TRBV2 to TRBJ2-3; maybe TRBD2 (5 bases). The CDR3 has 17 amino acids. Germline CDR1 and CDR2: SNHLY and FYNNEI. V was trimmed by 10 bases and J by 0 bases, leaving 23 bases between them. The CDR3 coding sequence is TGTGCCATGAACTCGGCAGCGGTAATAGCAAGCACAGATACGCAGTATTTT. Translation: CAMNSAAVIASTDTQYF.